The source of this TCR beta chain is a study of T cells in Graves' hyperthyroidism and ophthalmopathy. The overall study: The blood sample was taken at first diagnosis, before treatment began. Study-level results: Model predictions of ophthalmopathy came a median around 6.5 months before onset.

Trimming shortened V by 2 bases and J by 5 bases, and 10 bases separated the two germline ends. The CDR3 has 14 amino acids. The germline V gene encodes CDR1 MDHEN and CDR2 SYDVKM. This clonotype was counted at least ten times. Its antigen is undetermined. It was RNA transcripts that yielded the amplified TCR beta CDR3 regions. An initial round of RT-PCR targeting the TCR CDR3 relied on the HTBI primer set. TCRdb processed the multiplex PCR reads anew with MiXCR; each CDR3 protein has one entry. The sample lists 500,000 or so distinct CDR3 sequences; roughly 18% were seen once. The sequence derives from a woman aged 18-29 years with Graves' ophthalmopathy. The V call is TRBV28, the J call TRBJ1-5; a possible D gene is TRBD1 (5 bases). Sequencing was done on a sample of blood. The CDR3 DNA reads TGTGCCAGCAGTTTAGGGGGTTACGATCAGCCCCAGCATTTT. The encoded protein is CASSLGGYDQPQHF.